What follows are 3 T cell receptor beta chains derived from one specimen sequenced in a study of human T cells and chemical hapten exposure. TCRdb used MiXCR to reprocess the RACE reads, holding one entry per CDR3 protein. Seen here are some 120,000 distinct CDR3 sequences, about 12% observed once, and the top ten hold 1.2% to 1.5%. Time point given: patch test 1, 2 weeks after DPC sensitization. The treatment is: therapeutic diphenylcyclopropenone sensitization with weekly scalp DPC. Sequenced here: whole blood, sampled in connection with sensitization to the hapten diphenylcyclopropenone (DPC). The receptors stem from a woman aged 45-65 years with alopecia areata. Some clones in this sample may be carry-over from other donors' samples.

This chain uses TRBV10-2 with TRBJ2-7; 7 nucleotides match TRBD1. This CDR3 is built from 15 residues. CDR1 is WSHSY, CDR2 SAAADI, per germline. J lost 5 bases, V lost 3 bases, and 10 bases had no gene match. Here the CDR3 DNA reads TGCGCCAGCAGTGATCGAGACAGGGCGGTCCACGAGCAGTACTTC. Translation gives CASSDRDRAVHEQYF.

The chain is built from TRBV20-1 and TRBJ2-3; D is perhaps TRBD1 (6 bases). The CDR3 extends over 16 amino acids. Germline V gene sequence: CDR1 DFQATT, CDR2 SNEGSKA (reference sequence). V was shortened by 1 base and J by 6 bases, with 20 bases between the two germline ends. CDR3 nucleotides: TGCAGTGCTAGAGCTCACCGAGGGGGAGTGGGCGATACGCAGTATTTT. Encoded protein: CSARAHRGGVGDTQYF.

This clonotype was recorded a few times. The chain joins TRBV4-3 to TRBJ1-2; D is unresolved. Germline CDR1 reads LGHNA; CDR2 reads YSLEER. The ends were cut back, 3 bases at V and 5 bases at J, with 16 bases in the middle. The CDR3 has 15 residues. For the CDR3, the DNA is TGCGCCAGCAGCCAGGCCCCGGCGGGAGGGTATGGCTACACCTTC. Its translation: CASSQAPAGGYGYTF.